This T cell receptor beta chain derives from a study of blood T cells in healthy people across ages. PCR was performed a second time for about 6 to 12 cycles using a sample-barcoded 5' primer and a J-beta primer mix. A single record per CDR3 protein comes from TCRdb applying MiXCR to the 5' RACE reads. In the table there are 650,000 to 800,000 distinct CDR3 sequences, approximately 48% of which are singletons. Trimming took 5 bases from V and 4 from J, leaving 12 bases between them. The germline V gene encodes CDR1 MGHDK and CDR2 SYGVNS. The CDR3 length is 15 residues. The chain uses TRBV25-1 and TRBJ2-6; TRBD2 might be the D (5 bases). The TCR originated in a man between 60 and 70 years old in good health. Sequences were obtained from blood. The CDR3 region is CASSHQPGGANVLTF. The CDR3, as DNA: TGTGCCAGCAGTCATCAACCGGGGGGGGCCAACGTCCTGACTTTC.